This T cell receptor (beta chain) was observed in a study of shared clonotypes between healthy human individuals. In the case of this clone: Its specificity is unknown.

Study-wide results and limits: Sampling involved blood alone; tissue repertoires likely differ. Larger estimated richness was generally seen in naive subsets than in memory subsets.

Repertoires were generated with immunoSEQ multiplex PCR, while TCRdb's copy carries only in-frame clones and drops some. The data hold millions of clones, with 90% to 95% observed a single time. The V gene's germline CDR1 is MNHNS and CDR2 SASEGT. The V end lost 3 bases, the J end lost 3 bases, and 5 bases lay between the germline ends. The CDR3 consists of 12 residues. The chain joins TRBV6-1 to TRBJ2-5; D remains ambiguous. The source is a man between 18 and 29 years old in good health. The specimen sequenced was naive CD4+ T cells sorted from blood. Subset here: CD45RA+ positively selected. Here the CDR3 DNA reads TGTGCCAGCAGTGAGTGGAAAGAGACCCAGTACTTC. It encodes CASSEWKETQYF.